Sequencing of this TCR beta chain was carried out in a study of T-cell memory formation after mild COVID-19. Libraries for TCRalpha and TCRbeta carried sample barcodes and unique molecular identifiers via 5'RACE. MiXCR, applied by TCRdb to the 5' RACE reads, yields one record per CDR3 protein. The table lists about 270,000 distinct CDR3 sequences, about a sixth of them singletons. Study findings and constraints: Whether day 37 second-wave clones are SARS-CoV-2-specific was not confirmed.

This clonotype turned up a few times. The antigen is unknown. This clonotype originated in a young man who had mild COVID-19 (a few samples of this study predate the infection). Cell type and time point are not known. The sample was PBMCs or a T cell subset sorted from them (not recorded which).

The CDR3 region is CASSLAPPVVNTEAFF. Written as DNA, the CDR3 is TGTGCCAGCAGCTTGGCCCCCCCGGTGGTGAACACTGAAGCTTTCTTT. This rearrangement joins TRBV7-8 to TRBJ1-1; no definite D call. This CDR3 is 16 amino acids long. Trimming left V 3 bases short and J 0 bases short, with 14 bases between. CDR1 and CDR2 (germline): SGHVS, FQNEAQ.